One T cell receptor (beta chain) is described in this entry. Using the 5' RACE reads, TCRdb records one entry per CDR3 protein without DNA. The sample table includes roughly 330,000 distinct CDR3 sequences. The data derive from a study of monozygotic twins with inflammatory bowel disease. The CDR3 extends over 18 amino acids. The specimen was blood. This receptor was obtained from a human donor with ulcerative colitis or Crohn's disease, or a healthy co-twin of an affected twin (not recorded which). The V gene is TRBV12-3 or TRBV12-4, the J gene TRBJ2-4; lacking DNA, the TRBD2 call made by TCRdb goes unchecked. This chain's CDR3 is CASSRRNSGGIAKNIQYF.